The sequence of this T cell receptor (beta chain) was determined in a study of blood T cells in healthy people across ages. This CDR3 comprises 14 residues. Germline CDR1 MRHNA, CDR2 SNTAGT. Concerning this clonotype itself: One end of the junction varies from germline; a read error may be responsible.

A second PCR of about 6 to 11 cycles used a sample-barcoded 5' primer and a J-beta primer mix. TCRdb analysed the 5' RACE reads with MiXCR anew, one entry per CDR3 protein. The sample lists 950,000 to 1,200,000 distinct CDR3 sequences, roughly two fifths occurring once. This clonotype originated in a man younger than 35 in good health. This sequence joins TRBV6-4 and TRBJ2-3; D may be TRBD1 or TRBD2 (5 bases each). Material: blood. CDR3 sequence (DNA): TGTGCCAGCAGTCCCGACGGGGCCACAGATATGCAGTATTTT. It translates to CASSPDGATDMQYF.